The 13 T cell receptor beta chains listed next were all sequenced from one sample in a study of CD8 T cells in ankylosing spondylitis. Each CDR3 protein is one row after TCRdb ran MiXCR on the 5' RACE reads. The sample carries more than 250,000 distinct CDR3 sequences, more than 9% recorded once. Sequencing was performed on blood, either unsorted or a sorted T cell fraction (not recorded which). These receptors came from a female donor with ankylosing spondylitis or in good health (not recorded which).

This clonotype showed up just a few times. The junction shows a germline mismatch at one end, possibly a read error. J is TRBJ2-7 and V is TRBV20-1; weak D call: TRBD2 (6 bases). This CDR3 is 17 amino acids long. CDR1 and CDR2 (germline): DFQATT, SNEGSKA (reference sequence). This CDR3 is CCASDVLSSSKTYEQYF. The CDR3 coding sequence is TGCTGTGCTAGCGACGTTTTATCATCGAGCAAAACCTACGAGCAGTACTTC.

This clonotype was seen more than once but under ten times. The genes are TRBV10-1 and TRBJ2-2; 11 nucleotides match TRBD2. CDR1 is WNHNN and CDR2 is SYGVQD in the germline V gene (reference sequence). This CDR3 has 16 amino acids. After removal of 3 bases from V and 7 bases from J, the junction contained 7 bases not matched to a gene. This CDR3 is CASSDHLAGGNGELFF. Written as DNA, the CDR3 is TGCGCCAGCAGTGACCACCTAGCGGGAGGAAACGGGGAGCTGTTTTTT.

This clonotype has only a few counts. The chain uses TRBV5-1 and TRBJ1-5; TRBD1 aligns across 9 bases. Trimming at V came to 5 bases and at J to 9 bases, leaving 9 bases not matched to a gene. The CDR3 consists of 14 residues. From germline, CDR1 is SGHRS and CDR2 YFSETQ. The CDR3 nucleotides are TGCGCCAGCAGTACCGGACAGGGGTCAGGGCCCCAGCATTTT. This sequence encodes CASSTGQGSGPQHF.

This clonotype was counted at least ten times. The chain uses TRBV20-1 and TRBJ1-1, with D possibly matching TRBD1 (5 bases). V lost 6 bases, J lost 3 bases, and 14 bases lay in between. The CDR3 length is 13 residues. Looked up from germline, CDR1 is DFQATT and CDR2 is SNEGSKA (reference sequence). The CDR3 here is CSAALRGDTEAFF. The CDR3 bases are TGCAGTGCCGCCCTTAGAGGGGACACTGAAGCTTTCTTT.

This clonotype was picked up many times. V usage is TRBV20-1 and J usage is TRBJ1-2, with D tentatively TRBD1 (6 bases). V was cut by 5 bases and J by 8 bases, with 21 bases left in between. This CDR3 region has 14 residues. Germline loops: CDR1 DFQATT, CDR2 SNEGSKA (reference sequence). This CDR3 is CSASPRRGIWGYTF. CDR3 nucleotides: TGCAGTGCTTCTCCGCGAAGGGGGATCTGGGGCTACACCTTC.

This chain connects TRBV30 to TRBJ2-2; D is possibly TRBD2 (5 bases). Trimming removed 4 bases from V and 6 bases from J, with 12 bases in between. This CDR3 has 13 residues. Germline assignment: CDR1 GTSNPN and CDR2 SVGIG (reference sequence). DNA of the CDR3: TGTGCCTGGACCGAGGGTTGGGCCGGGGAGCTGTTTTTT. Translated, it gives CAWTEGWAGELFF.

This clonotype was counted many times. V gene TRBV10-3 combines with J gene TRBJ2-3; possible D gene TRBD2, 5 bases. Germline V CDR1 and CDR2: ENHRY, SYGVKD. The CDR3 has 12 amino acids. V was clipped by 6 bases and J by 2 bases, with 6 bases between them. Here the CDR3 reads CAIRGDTDTQYF. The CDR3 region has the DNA TGTGCCATCAGGGGAGACACAGATACGCAGTATTTT.

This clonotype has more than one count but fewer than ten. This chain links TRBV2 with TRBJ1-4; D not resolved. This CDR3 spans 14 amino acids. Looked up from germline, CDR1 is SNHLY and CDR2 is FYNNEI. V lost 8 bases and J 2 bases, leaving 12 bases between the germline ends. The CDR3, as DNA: TGTGCCAGCCTTAGGGTCGCGACTAATGAAAAACTGTTTTTT. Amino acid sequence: CASLRVATNEKLFF.

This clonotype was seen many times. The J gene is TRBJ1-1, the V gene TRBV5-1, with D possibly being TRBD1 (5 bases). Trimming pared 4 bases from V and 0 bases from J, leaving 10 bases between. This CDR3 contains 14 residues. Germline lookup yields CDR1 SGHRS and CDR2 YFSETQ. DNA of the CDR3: TGCGCCAGCAGCCCGACAGTGATGAACACTGAAGCTTTCTTT. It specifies CASSPTVMNTEAFF.

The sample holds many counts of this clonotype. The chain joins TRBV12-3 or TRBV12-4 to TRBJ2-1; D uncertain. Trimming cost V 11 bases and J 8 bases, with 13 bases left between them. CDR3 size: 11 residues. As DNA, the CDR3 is TGTGCCTCAGCCCCCTCATATGAGCAGTTCTTC. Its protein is CASAPSYEQFF.

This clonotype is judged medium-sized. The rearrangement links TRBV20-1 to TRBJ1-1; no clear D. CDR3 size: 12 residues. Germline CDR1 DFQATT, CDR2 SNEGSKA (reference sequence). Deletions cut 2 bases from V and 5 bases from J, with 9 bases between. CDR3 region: CSARQSMTEAFF. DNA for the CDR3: TGCAGTGCTAGACAGTCTATGACTGAAGCTTTCTTT.

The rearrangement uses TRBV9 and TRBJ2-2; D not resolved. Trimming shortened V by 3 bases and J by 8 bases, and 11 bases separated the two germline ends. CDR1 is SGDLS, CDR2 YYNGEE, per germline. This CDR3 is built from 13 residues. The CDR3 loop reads CASSAVPKGELFF. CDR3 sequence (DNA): TGTGCCAGCAGCGCCGTTCCCAAGGGGGAGCTGTTTTTT. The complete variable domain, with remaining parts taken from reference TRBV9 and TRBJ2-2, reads DSGVTQTPKHLITATGQRVTLRCSPRSGDLSVYWYQQSLDQGLQFLIQYYNGEERAKGNILERFSAQQFPDLHSELNLSSLELGDSALYFCASSAVPKGELFFGEGSRLTVL.

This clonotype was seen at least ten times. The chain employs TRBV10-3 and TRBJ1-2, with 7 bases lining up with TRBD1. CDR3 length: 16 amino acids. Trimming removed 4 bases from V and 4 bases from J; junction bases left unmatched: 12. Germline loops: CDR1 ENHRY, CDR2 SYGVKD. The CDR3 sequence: CAISGETRGSLYGYTF. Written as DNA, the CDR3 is TGTGCCATCAGTGGAGAAACCAGGGGGTCCCTCTATGGCTACACCTTC.